What follows is one TCR beta chain and its context. V shed 1 base and J 3 bases; nucleotides not matched to a gene: 6. The CDR3 runs 17 residues. Germline assignment: CDR1 SGHDN and CDR2 FVKESK. This specimen comes from a study of blood T cell repertoires in COVID-19. Study as a whole: Specimens from acute and convalescent COVID-19 originated in the United States, Italy and Spain.

Sequencing was performed with immunoSEQ multiplex PCR; in TCRdb, only in-frame clones are kept and a portion is missing. The table shows some 67,000 clones, with around nine tenths occurring only once. The V and J genes are TRBV14 and TRBJ2-6, with 7 bases aligning to TRBD1. This TCR derives from a woman aged 80 or over with acute or convalescent COVID-19. What was sequenced was peripheral blood. The CDR3 region is CASSQVKQGYGANVLTF. The CDR3, as DNA: TGTGCCAGCAGCCAAGTTAAACAGGGGTATGGGGCCAACGTCCTGACTTTC.